Following are 2 T cell receptor beta chains from one sample sequenced in a study of blood T cell repertoires in COVID-19. Clones were sequenced by immunoSEQ multiplex PCR, and TCRdb holds only the in-frame ones, with some missing. The sample shows roughly 290,000 clones, around nine tenths of them seen only once. The sequenced sample was PBMCs or T cells enriched from blood (not recorded which). These receptors were taken from a middle-aged woman who had recovered from COVID-19.

V and J are TRBV28 and TRBJ1-4; a possible D gene is TRBD1 (5 bases). The CDR3 is made up of 13 amino acids. V was shortened by 7 bases and J by 11 bases, with 17 bases between the two germline ends. Germline CDR1 and CDR2: MDHEN and SYDVKM. The CDR3 region has the DNA TGTGCCAGCAACTTACGTGGGGGAGGGAAACTGTTTTTT. As protein: CASNLRGGGKLFF.

V gene TRBV19 combines with J gene TRBJ2-3; maybe TRBD2 (6 bases). Germline CDR1 LNHDA, CDR2 SQIVND (reference sequence). This CDR3 has 17 residues. V shed 3 bases and J shed 1 base, with 17 bases lying between them. The CDR3 is CASSIVLLGEGTDTQYF. Written as DNA, the CDR3 is TGTGCCAGTAGTATCGTCCTACTGGGGGAGGGCACAGATACGCAGTATTTT.